Listed below are T cell receptor beta chains from one sample, sequenced in a study of blood T cell repertoires in COVID-19. The assay was immunoSEQ multiplex PCR, and TCRdb's table has in-frame clones only and misses some. The table includes hundreds of thousands of clones, around 86% detected once. Sequencing was carried out using peripheral blood. These receptor sequences come from a woman aged 25 to 39 with active or convalescent COVID-19. The CDR3 runs from the conserved cysteine through the conserved F or W. A D gene is named only where the DNA matches it firmly.

j_call d_call v_call cdr3_aa cdr3_nt
TRBJ1-1 NA TRBV18 CASSPREENTEAFF TGTGCCAGCTCACCACGAGAGGAAAACACTGAAGCTTTCTTT
TRBJ2-2 TRBD1 TRBV5-1 CASSLVPPGTGNFVTGELFF TGCGCCAGCAGCTTGGTGCCACCCGGGACAGGGAATTTCGTCACCGGGGAGCTGTTTTTT
TRBJ2-7 TRBD1 TRBV6-5 CASSWGQIEQYF TGTGCCAGCAGCTGGGGACAGATCGAGCAGTACTTC
TRBJ2-5 NA TRBV7-8 CASSLVVSTHREQPGETQYF TGTGCCAGCAGCTTAGTGGTATCCACCCACAGAGAACAACCGGGGGAGACCCAGTACTTC
TRBJ1-2 NA TRBV7-8 CASSLVGRNYGYTF TGTGCCAGCAGCTTAGTAGGCAGGAACTATGGCTACACCTTC
TRBJ2-7 NA TRBV3-1/TRBV3-2 CASSQGTYEQYF TGTGCCAGCAGCCAGGGCACCTACGAGCAGTACTTC
TRBJ2-5 TRBD2 TRBV5-1 CASSHSPGLAGWETQYF TGCGCCAGCAGCCATTCACCGGGACTAGCGGGATGGGAGACCCAGTACTTC
TRBJ2-7 TRBD2 TRBV4-2 CASSQDWFSSGISYEQYF TGTGCCAGCAGCCAAGACTGGTTTAGTAGCGGGATTTCGTACGAGCAGTACTTC
TRBJ2-5 NA TRBV10-3 CAISDLEGQETQYF TGTGCCATCAGTGATTTGGAGGGTCAAGAGACCCAGTACTTC
TRBJ1-5 TRBD1 TRBV19 CASSIGQVERQPQHF TGTGCCAGTAGTATTGGACAGGTGGAACGGCAGCCCCAGCATTTT
TRBJ1-1 NA TRBV18 CASSRGKGENTEAFF TGTGCCAGCTCCAGAGGTAAGGGGGAGAACACTGAAGCTTTCTTT